This TCR beta chain originates from a study of radiotherapy plus CTLA-4 blockade in lung cancer. Study overall: Roughly 17% of patients responded objectively, and around 32% achieved disease control. Findings and caveats of the study: Subsequent to radiotherapy plus ipilimumab, tumor-derived TCR clones underwent expansion in blood. Together with interferon-beta, which increased in serum after radiation, early dynamic changes in blood T cell clones were reportedly the best predictors of response.

About this clone: Its antigen is undetermined.

Produced via immunoSEQ multiplex PCR; TCRdb's table is partial and in-frame only. The data show more than 50,000 clones, about 72% seen once. The germline gives CDR1 SGHKS, CDR2 YYEKEE (reference sequence). The CDR3 is made up of 14 amino acids. Trimming took off 2 bases at V and 5 bases at J, with 11 bases between the two ends. The chain is built from TRBV5-5 and TRBJ1-5, with D tentatively TRBD1 (6 bases). The clonotype was recovered from a human donor with non-small cell lung cancer who had a complete response to radiotherapy plus ipilimumab. The material sequenced was peripheral blood, taken from a patient treated with radiotherapy plus ipilimumab. The DNA for the CDR3 is TGTGCCAGCAGCTTACAGGGAGGGGATCAGCCCCAGCATTTT. It is translated as CASSLQGGDQPQHF.